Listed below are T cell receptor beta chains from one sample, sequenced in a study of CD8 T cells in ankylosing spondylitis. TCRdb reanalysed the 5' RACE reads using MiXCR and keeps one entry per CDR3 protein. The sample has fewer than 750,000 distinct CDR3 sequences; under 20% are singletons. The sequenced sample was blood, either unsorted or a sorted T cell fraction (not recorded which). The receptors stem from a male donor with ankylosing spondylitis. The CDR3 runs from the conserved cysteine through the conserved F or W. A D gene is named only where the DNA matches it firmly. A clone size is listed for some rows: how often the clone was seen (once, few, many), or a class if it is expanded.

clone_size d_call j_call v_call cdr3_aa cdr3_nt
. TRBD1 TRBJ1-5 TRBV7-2 CASSQRGLGNQPQHF TGTGCCAGCAGCCAGAGGGGGCTGGGCAATCAGCCCCAGCATTTT
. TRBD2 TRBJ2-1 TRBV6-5 CASSRMSGGGNNEQFF TGTGCCAGCAGTAGGATGAGCGGGGGGGGAAACAATGAGCAGTTCTTC
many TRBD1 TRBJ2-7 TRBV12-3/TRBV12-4 CASSPGQVYEQYF TGTGCCAGCAGTCCAGGACAGGTCTACGAGCAGTACTTC
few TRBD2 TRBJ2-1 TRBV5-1 CASSTGTSGRIYNEQFF TGCGCCAGCAGCACAGGGACTAGCGGGAGGATCTACAATGAGCAGTTCTTC
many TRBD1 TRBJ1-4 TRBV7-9 CASSSGQGTGLFF TGTGCCAGCAGCTCGGGACAGGGAACGGGGCTGTTTTTT
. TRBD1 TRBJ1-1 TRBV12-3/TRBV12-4 CASNLSGTGGKAEAFF TGTGCCAGCAACCTCTCCGGGACAGGGGGCAAAGCTGAAGCTTTCTTT
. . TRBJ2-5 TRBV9 CASSVAVTTGEETQYF TGTGCCAGCAGCGTAGCTGTGACTACGGGGGAAGAGACCCAGTACTTC
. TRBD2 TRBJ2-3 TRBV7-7 CASSSTSGVADTQYF TGTGCTAGCAGCTCGACTAGCGGGGTCGCAGATACGCAGTATTTT
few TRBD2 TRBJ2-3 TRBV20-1 CSARDQGSGRGDTQYF TGCAGTGCTAGAGATCAGGGTAGCGGGAGGGGAGATACGCAGTATTTT
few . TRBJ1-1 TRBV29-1 CSVRPSGGLRAAFF TGCAGCGTTCGCCCCTCCGGGGGGCTTAGGGCAGCTTTCTTT
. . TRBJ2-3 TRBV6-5 CASSYRLTGTDTQYF TGTGCCAGCAGTTACCGCCTAACTGGCACAGATACGCAGTATTTT
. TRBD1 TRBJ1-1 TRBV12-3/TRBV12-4 CASSSGDSASTEAFF TGTGCCAGCAGTTCAGGGGACAGCGCGTCCACTGAAGCTTTCTTT
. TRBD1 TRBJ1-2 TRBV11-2 CASSLDGWGQGAPHYGYTF TGTGCCAGCAGCTTAGATGGATGGGGACAGGGGGCCCCTCACTATGGCTACACCTTC
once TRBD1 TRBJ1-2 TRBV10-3 CAIRPDRESGYTF TGTGCCATCAGGCCGGACAGGGAATCTGGCTACACCTTC
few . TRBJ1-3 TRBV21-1 CASSKWGQGGDSGNTIYF TGTGCCAGCAGCAAATGGGGACAGGGAGGGGACTCTGGAAACACCATATATTTT
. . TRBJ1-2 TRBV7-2 CASSRTQGDYGYTF TGTGCCAGCAGCCGGACCCAGGGAGATTATGGCTACACCTTC
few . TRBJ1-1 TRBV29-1 CSVFGKNPEAFF TGCAGCGTTTTCGGAAAAAACCCTGAAGCTTTCTTT
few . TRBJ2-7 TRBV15 CATSRESGEESYEQYF TGTGCCACCAGCAGAGAATCCGGCGAGGAGTCCTACGAGCAGTACTTC
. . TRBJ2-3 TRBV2 CASTPEYPAYF TGTGCCAGCACCCCTGAGTACCCGGCGTATTTT
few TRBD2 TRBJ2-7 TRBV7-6 CASSLEAGGGSYEQYF TGTGCCAGCAGCTTAGAGGCGGGGGGGGGCTCCTACGAGCAGTACTTC
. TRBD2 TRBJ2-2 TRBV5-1 CASSYVAGTNTGELFF TGCGCCAGCAGCTACGTAGCGGGGACTAACACCGGGGAGCTGTTTTTT
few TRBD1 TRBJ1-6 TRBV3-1 CASSLQGAWNSPLHF TGTGCCAGCAGCCTACAGGGGGCTTGGAATTCACCCCTCCACTTT
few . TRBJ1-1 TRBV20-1 CSARDPRGPAEAFF TGCAGTGCTAGAGATCCCCGGGGCCCCGCGGAAGCTTTCTTT
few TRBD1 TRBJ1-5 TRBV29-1 CSVQTGVGQPQHF TGCAGCGTTCAGACAGGGGTCGGACAGCCCCAGCATTTT
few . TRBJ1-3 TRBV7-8 CASSTGQTGSGNTIYF TGTGCCAGCAGCACCGGACAGACTGGCTCTGGAAACACCATATATTTT
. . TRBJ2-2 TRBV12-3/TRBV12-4 CASSLRVPNTGELFF TGTGCCAGCAGCCTGAGGGTACCGAACACCGGGGAGCTGTTTTTT
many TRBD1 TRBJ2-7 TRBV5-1 CASSLVRGGEDEQYF TGCGCCAGCAGCTTGGTCAGAGGGGGCGAGGACGAGCAGTACTTC
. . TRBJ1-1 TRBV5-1 CASSLDVGPPAFF TGCGCCAGCAGCTTGGACGTTGGACCCCCCGCTTTCTTT
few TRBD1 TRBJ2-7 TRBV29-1 CSVEGPGGAYEQYF TGCAGCGTTGAGGGGCCAGGGGGCGCGTACGAGCAGTACTTC
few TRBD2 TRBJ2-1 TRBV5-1 CASSGSPSGIYNEQFF TGCGCCAGCAGCGGATCCCCTAGCGGAATCTACAATGAGCAGTTCTTC
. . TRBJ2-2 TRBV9 CASSAPTGTNTGELFF TGTGCCAGCAGCGCACCGACAGGAACGAACACCGGGGAGCTGTTTTTT
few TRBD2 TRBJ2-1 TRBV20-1 CSARIPSGGAYEQFF TGCAGTGCTAGGATCCCTAGCGGGGGGGCCTATGAGCAGTTCTTC
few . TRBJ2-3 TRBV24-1 CATSDSPGRGANTQYF TGTGCCACCAGTGATTCCCCTGGACGGGGGGCGAATACGCAGTATTTT
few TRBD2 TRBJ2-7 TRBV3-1 CASSLEGGNEQYF TGTGCCAGCAGCCTCGAGGGAGGGAACGAGCAGTACTTC
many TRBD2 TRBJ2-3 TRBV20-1 CSASGLAGGGKDTQYF TGCAGTGCTAGCGGATTGGCGGGAGGTGGGAAGGATACGCAGTATTTT
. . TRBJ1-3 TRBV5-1 CASSLEGRISGNTIYF TGCGCCAGCAGCTTGGAGGGGAGAATCTCTGGAAACACCATATATTTT
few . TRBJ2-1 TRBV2 CASMDRGIYNEQFF TGTGCCAGCATGGATAGGGGGATCTACAATGAGCAGTTCTTC
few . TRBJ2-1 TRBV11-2 CASSLTGESSYNEQFF TGTGCCAGCAGCTTAACGGGGGAGAGCTCCTACAATGAGCAGTTCTTC
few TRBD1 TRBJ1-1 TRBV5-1 CASSIGQGGMNTEAFF TGCGCCAGCAGCATCGGACAGGGGGGAATGAACACTGAAGCTTTCTTT
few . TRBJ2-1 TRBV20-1 CSARVLALLSYNEQFF TGCAGTGCTAGAGTCCTTGCATTGCTCTCCTACAATGAGCAGTTCTTC
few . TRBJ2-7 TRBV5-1 CASRYTGEEQYF TGCGCCAGCCGATACACGGGTGAGGAGCAGTACTTC
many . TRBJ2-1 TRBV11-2 CASSLSGIVNEQFF TGTGCCAGCAGCTTATCAGGAATTGTAAATGAGCAGTTCTTC
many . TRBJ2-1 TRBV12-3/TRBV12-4 CASRVAEPYNEQFF TGTGCCAGCAGAGTAGCGGAGCCTTACAATGAGCAGTTCTTC
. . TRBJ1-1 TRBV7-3 CASSFRRLNTEAFF TGTGCCAGCAGCTTTCGGCGTTTGAACACTGAAGCTTTCTTT
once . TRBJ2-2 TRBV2 CASSEARSFGELFF TGTGCCAGCAGTGAAGCGAGGAGTTTCGGGGAGCTGTTTTTT
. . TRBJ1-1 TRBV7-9 CASSIEQGTEAFF TGTGCCAGCAGCATAGAACAGGGCACTGAAGCTTTCTTT
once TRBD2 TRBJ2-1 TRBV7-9 CASSMTSGGRNEQFF TGTGCCAGCAGCATGACTAGCGGGGGCCGCAATGAGCAGTTCTTC
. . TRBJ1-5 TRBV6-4 CASSAEGNQPQHF TGTGCCAGCAGTGCAGAAGGCAATCAGCCCCAGCATTTT